Shown below are 16 T cell receptor beta chains from a single sample sequenced in a study of identical twins. A single record per CDR3 protein comes from TCRdb applying MiXCR to the 5' RACE reads. The sample carries some 270,000 distinct CDR3 sequences, about 8% recorded once. The same sample was also studied in work on yellow fever vaccine responses in identical twins.

Input material: CD8+ T cells sorted from blood. The receptors were sampled from a woman younger than 35 in good health.

This chain joins TRBV7-9 and TRBJ2-5; D ambiguous. The CDR3 loop spans 16 amino acids. Trimming removed 7 bases at V and 0 bases at J, with 18 bases between. From germline, CDR1 is SEHNR and CDR2 FQNEAQ (reference sequence). CDR3 sequence: CASTKPAPQDQETQYF. CDR3 sequence (DNA): TGTGCCAGCACAAAACCGGCTCCGCAGGACCAAGAGACCCAGTACTTC.

This clonotype was seen a handful of times. The chain carries TRBV7-9 and TRBJ2-4; possibly TRBD1 for D (6 bases). CDR3 length: 15 amino acids. V lost 5 bases, J lost 8 bases, and 19 bases lay in between. Germline CDR1 is SEHNR and CDR2 is FQNEAQ (reference sequence). CDR3 DNA sequence: TGTGCCAGCAGCCCCCGAGGGGGTCCCGGGTACATTCAGTACTTC. Translation gives CASSPRGGPGYIQYF.

The J gene is TRBJ2-7, the V gene TRBV27; D possibly corresponds to TRBD2 (6 bases). V lost 5 bases and J 3 bases, leaving 14 bases between the germline ends. Germline CDR1 MNHEY, CDR2 SMNVEV (reference sequence). The CDR3 covers 14 residues. CDR3 in amino acids: CASSPGTENYEQYF. In DNA, the CDR3 is TGTGCCAGCAGTCCCGGGACTGAGAACTACGAGCAGTACTTC.

The rearrangement uses TRBV18 and TRBJ2-7; unclear D gene. Germline V lookup: CDR1 KGHSH, CDR2 LQKENI. V lost 2 bases to trimming and J lost 0 bases, with 8 bases between them. This CDR3 is 14 amino acids long. As DNA, the CDR3 is TGTGCCAGCTCACCAGAGACATCCTCCTACGAGCAGTACTTC. Amino acids: CASSPETSSYEQYF.

This clonotype was seen a few times. The chain couples TRBV28 to TRBJ1-5; maybe TRBD1 (5 bases). V shed 2 bases and J shed 0 bases, with 11 bases lying between them. The V gene's germline CDR1 is MDHEN and CDR2 SYDVKM. The CDR3 loop spans 16 amino acids. This CDR3 is CASSLDSSHSNQPQHF. For the CDR3, the DNA is TGTGCCAGCAGTTTAGACAGTTCCCATAGCAATCAGCCCCAGCATTTT.

This clonotype occurred a few times. This chain links TRBV24-1 with TRBJ2-1; 8 bases map to TRBD1. The CDR3 spans 14 residues. Unmatched junction bases numbered 3, after V lost 4 bases and J lost 5 bases. Germline loops: CDR1 KGHDR, CDR2 SFDVKD. The CDR3 nucleotides read TGTGCCACCAGTGAGCTGGACAGGGACAATGAGCAGTTCTTC. Translated: CATSELDRDNEQFF.

V usage is TRBV7-2 and J usage is TRBJ2-3; tentatively, D is TRBD1 (5 bases). V lost 2 bases and J lost 2, with 11 bases in between. The CDR3 totals 15 residues. Germline CDR1 reads SGHTA; CDR2 reads FQGNSA. CDR3 sequence reads: CASSLRQGPTDTQYF. DNA of the CDR3: TGTGCCAGCAGCTTAAGGCAGGGCCCCACAGATACGCAGTATTTT.

This rearrangement joins TRBV27 to TRBJ2-7; the D is unclear. Between the trimmed V and J ends, which lost 0 bases and 3 bases, there was a span of 12 bases. CDR1 is MNHEY and CDR2 is SMNVEV in the germline V gene (reference sequence). CDR3 length equals 15 residues. The CDR3 region is CASSLSSGQNYEQYF. CDR3 nucleotides: TGTGCCAGCAGTTTATCGAGTGGGCAGAACTACGAGCAGTACTTC.

This clonotype was observed many times. The V call is TRBV2, the J call TRBJ2-7; 13 nucleotides align to TRBD2. The CDR3 consists of 16 residues. Germline CDR1 and CDR2: SNHLY and FYNNEI. J gave up 2 bases and V 6 bases, and 7 bases lay outside the gene matches. The CDR3 loop is CASSAGTSGDPYEQYF. Written as DNA, the CDR3 is TGTGCCAGCAGCGCCGGGACTAGCGGGGATCCCTACGAGCAGTACTTC.

This clonotype was detected a few times. The chain carries TRBV28 and TRBJ2-3; D possibly corresponds to TRBD2 (6 bases). Germline CDR1 and CDR2: MDHEN and SYDVKM. The CDR3 runs 16 residues. V gave up 5 bases and J gave up 10 bases, with 25 bases separating them. The CDR3 coding sequence is TGTGCCAGCAGTACAACAGCGGAGGGATTGCCCTATGCGCAGTATTTT. This encodes CASSTTAEGLPYAQYF.

The chain joins TRBV27 to TRBJ2-7; unclear D gene. CDR1 and CDR2 (germline): MNHEY, SMNVEV (reference sequence). Trimming took off 3 bases at V and 4 bases at J, with 10 bases between the two ends. This CDR3 comprises 13 residues. The CDR3, as DNA: TGTGCCAGCAGTTTGGGGTTTGAATACGAGCAGTACTTC. Translation gives CASSLGFEYEQYF.

This clonotype was seen more than once but under ten times. The chain links TRBV7-9 to TRBJ1-2; no clear D. The germline CDR1 and CDR2 sequences are SEHNR and FQNEAQ (reference sequence). The CDR3 extends over 13 amino acids. Trimming stripped 3 bases from V and 4 bases from J, with 9 bases between. The CDR3 is CASSFGPLYGYTF. CDR3 sequence (DNA): TGTGCCAGCAGCTTCGGGCCTCTCTATGGCTACACCTTC.

This clonotype was recorded at least ten times. The chain recombines TRBV12-3 or TRBV12-4 with TRBJ2-1, with D possibly TRBD2 on 6 matching bases. The CDR3 loop spans 14 amino acids. V was trimmed by 1 base and J by 10 bases, leaving 14 bases between them. CDR3 nucleotide sequence: TGTGCCAGCAGTTTAGAAGGTAGCGGCACAGAGCAGTTCTTC. Encoded protein: CASSLEGSGTEQFF.

The sample holds a few counts of this clonotype. This chain links TRBV5-1 with TRBJ2-7, with 7 bases matching TRBD1. The V gene end was trimmed by 6 bases and the J gene end by 2 bases; junction bases not matched to a gene: 8. CDR1 is SGHRS, CDR2 YFSETQ, per germline. The length of the CDR3 is 14 residues. The CDR3 DNA sequence: TGCGCCAGCATTGGTGACAGGGTCCCCTACGAGCAGTACTTC. Translation: CASIGDRVPYEQYF.

The chain uses TRBV20-1 and TRBJ2-2; D uncertain. Germline assignment: CDR1 DFQATT and CDR2 SNEGSKA (reference sequence). Deletions cut 0 bases from V and 6 bases from J, with 14 bases between. CDR3 size: 15 residues. DNA of the CDR3: TGCAGTGCTAGAGAGGCCGGGTCAGGCGCCGGGGAGCTGTTTTTT. Translated, it gives CSAREAGSGAGELFF.

This clonotype was counted many times. The chain couples TRBV3-1 to TRBJ2-7; tentative D call: TRBD1 (6 bases). V was pared by 1 base and J by 1 base, with 11 bases between. From germline, CDR1 is LGHDT and CDR2 YNNKEL (reference sequence). The CDR3 loop spans 15 amino acids. In DNA, the CDR3 is TGTGCCAGCAGCCAAGTCAGGGGATTATCCTACGAGCAGTACTTC. Its protein product is CASSQVRGLSYEQYF.